Shown below are 11 T cell receptor beta chains from a single sample sequenced in a study of T-cell reconstitution after alpha-beta-depleted transplantation in children. Preparation of the TCRbeta library involved a method that used unique molecular identifiers. One entry per CDR3 protein results from TCRdb running MiXCR on the PCR reads. Among 200,000 to 250,000 distinct CDR3 sequences listed, around 9.2% were seen once. This sample comprised PBMCs, mostly from graft donor cells, obtained 360 days after TCRalphabeta/CD19-depleted stem cell transplant. The receptors were gathered from a male patient between 2 and 9 years old who had a stem cell transplant for acute myeloid leukemia, so the T cells may come from the graft donor.

Here the CDR3 reads CASSWLVDTQYF. CDR3 DNA: TGCGCCAGCAGCTGGCTTGTAGATACGCAGTATTTT. The chain combines TRBV5-1 with TRBJ2-3; no clear D. CDR3 length equals 12 residues. From germline, CDR1 is SGHRS and CDR2 YFSETQ. Trimming removed 3 bases from V and 5 bases from J, with 7 bases in between.

This clonotype has a count of ten or more. The chain joins TRBV7-2 to TRBJ2-7, with D maybe TRBD1 (6 bases). The CDR3 covers 13 residues. Between the trimmed V and J ends, which lost 3 bases and 6 bases, there was a span of 12 bases. The V gene's germline CDR1 is SGHTA and CDR2 FQGNSA. Written as DNA, the CDR3 is TGTGCCAGCAGCTTTACAGGGCGGCGCGAGCAGTACGTC. It yields the protein CASSFTGRREQYV.

This clonotype was seen many times. This chain joins TRBV5-5 and TRBJ2-1; TRBD2 matches at 9 bases. Trimming at V came to 0 bases and at J to 8 bases, leaving 6 bases not matched to a gene. Germline CDR1 reads SGHKS; CDR2 reads YYEKEE (reference sequence). This CDR3 comprises 15 residues. The CDR3: CASSLAAGGIYEQFF. For the CDR3, the DNA is TGTGCCAGCAGCTTGGCCGCGGGGGGGATCTATGAGCAGTTCTTC.

In this sample, this clonotype turned up many times. The chain is built from TRBV5-5 and TRBJ1-5, with a possible D match to TRBD1 (6 bases). Looked up from germline, CDR1 is SGHKS and CDR2 is YYEKEE (reference sequence). This CDR3 is built from 18 residues. Trimming removed 5 bases from V and 9 bases from J, with 30 bases in between. The CDR3 nucleotides read TGTGCCAGCAGTTACAGGGCCACTAGCGATAGTTTTGTTTGGCCCCAGCATTTT. Protein: CASSYRATSDSFVWPQHF.

This clonotype was counted a few times. The V and J genes are TRBV12-3 or TRBV12-4 and TRBJ2-3; 8 bases match TRBD2. The J segment lost 7 bases and the V segment lost 6 bases, leaving 6 bases of the junction unmatched. The CDR3 spans 13 residues. The CDR3 spells CASRVGGGNTQYF. CDR3 sequence (DNA): TGTGCCAGCAGAGTCGGGGGGGGGAATACGCAGTATTTT.

The gene calls are TRBV27 and TRBJ2-4; a possible D gene is TRBD1 (6 bases). Germline CDR1 is MNHEY and CDR2 is SMNVEV (reference sequence). The V end was cut by 2 bases, the J end by 6 bases, with 23 bases between. CDR3 length: 18 amino acids. CDR3 in amino acids: CASSLKGTDSGFTNIQYF. The CDR3 DNA follows: TGTGCCAGCAGTTTAAAGGGCACGGACAGTGGATTTACAAACATTCAGTACTTC.

This clonotype was seen a few times. The rearrangement uses TRBV5-1 and TRBJ2-3; 9 nucleotides agree with TRBD1. Trimming at V came to 3 bases and at J to 6 bases, leaving 11 bases not matched to a gene. The CDR3 has 16 amino acids. CDR1 SGHRS and CDR2 YFSETQ come from the germline V gene. The CDR3 DNA sequence: TGCGCCAGCAGCTCGCTGACGGACAGGGGAGGCGATACGCAGTATTTT. Protein: CASSSLTDRGGDTQYF.

This clonotype was counted between two and nine times. This chain connects TRBV15 to TRBJ1-5; D gene unclear. This CDR3 is 15 amino acids long. The V gene lost 0 bases and the J gene lost 5 bases, with 11 bases spanning the gap. The germline V gene has CDR1 LNHNV and CDR2 YYDKDF (reference sequence). CDR3 nucleotide sequence: TGTGCCACCAGCAGAGAGGCAGTTCCTGATCAGCCCCAGCATTTT. Protein product: CATSREAVPDQPQHF.

This clonotype was counted a few times. Because it lacks the conserved phenylalanine or tryptophan at the end, this CDR3 is likely a read error. V gene TRBV29-1 combines with J gene TRBJ2-4; no clear D. The CDR3 loop spans 13 amino acids. The V gene lost 3 bases and the J gene lost 1 base, with 7 bases spanning the gap. Germline values: CDR1 SQVTM, CDR2 ANQGSEA. The CDR3 DNA reads as TGCAGCGTTGAGGGTACGGCCAAAAACATTCAGTACTAC. It codes for CSVEGTAKNIQYY.

This clonotype was seen ten or more times. The chain carries TRBV2 and TRBJ2-7; TRBD1 matches 7 bases. This CDR3 is built from 13 residues. Germline assignment: CDR1 SNHLY and CDR2 FYNNEI. J gave up 1 base and V 4 bases, and 1 base lay outside the gene matches. This CDR3 is CASSATGSYEQYV. CDR3 coding DNA: TGTGCCAGCAGTGCGACAGGGTCCTACGAGCAGTACGTC.

The CDR3 DNA follows: TGTGCCAGCAGCCCGTACCAGGGGGATGAGACCCAGTACTTC. Translation: CASSPYQGDETQYF. The V call is TRBV28, the J call TRBJ2-5, with 7 bases fitting TRBD1. V shed 6 bases, J shed 5 bases, and the junction held 9 bases outside the gene matches. The germline CDR1 and CDR2 sequences are MDHEN and SYDVKM. The CDR3 length is 14 residues.